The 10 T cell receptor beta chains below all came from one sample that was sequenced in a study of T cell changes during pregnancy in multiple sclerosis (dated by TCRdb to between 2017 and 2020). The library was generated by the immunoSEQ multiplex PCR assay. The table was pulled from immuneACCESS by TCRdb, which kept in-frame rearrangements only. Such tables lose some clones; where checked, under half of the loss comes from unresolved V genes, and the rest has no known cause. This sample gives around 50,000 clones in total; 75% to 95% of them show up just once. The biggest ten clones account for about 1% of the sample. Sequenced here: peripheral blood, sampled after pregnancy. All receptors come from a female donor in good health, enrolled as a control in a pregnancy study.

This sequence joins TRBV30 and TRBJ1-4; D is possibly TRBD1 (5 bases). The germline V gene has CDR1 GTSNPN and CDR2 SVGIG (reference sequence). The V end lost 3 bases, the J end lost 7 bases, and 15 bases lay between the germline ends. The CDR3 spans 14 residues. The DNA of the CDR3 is TGTGCCTGGAGACCCCCAGGGAAGGGTGAAAAACTGTTTTTT. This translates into CAWRPPGKGEKLFF.

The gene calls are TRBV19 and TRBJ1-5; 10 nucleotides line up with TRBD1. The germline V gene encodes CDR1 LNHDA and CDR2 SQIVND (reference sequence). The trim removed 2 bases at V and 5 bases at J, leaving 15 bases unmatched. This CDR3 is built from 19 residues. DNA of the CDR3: TGTGCCAGTAGTATAATTGTGAGGCTGGGACAGGGGAAAGATCAGCCCCAGCATTTT. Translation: CASSIIVRLGQGKDQPQHF.

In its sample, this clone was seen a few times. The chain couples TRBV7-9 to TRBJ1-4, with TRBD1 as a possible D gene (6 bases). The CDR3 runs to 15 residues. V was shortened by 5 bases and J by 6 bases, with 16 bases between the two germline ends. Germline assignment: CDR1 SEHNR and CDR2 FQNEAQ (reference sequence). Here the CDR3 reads CASSETGGGDEKLFF. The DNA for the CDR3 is TGTGCCAGCAGCGAGACAGGCGGGGGAGATGAAAAACTGTTTTTT.

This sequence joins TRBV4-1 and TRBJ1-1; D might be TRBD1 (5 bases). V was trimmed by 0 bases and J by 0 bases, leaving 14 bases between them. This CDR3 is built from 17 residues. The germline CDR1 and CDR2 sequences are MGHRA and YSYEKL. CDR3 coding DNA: TGCGCCAGCAGCCAAGATCAGAGACAGATAATGAACACTGAAGCTTTCTTT. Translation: CASSQDQRQIMNTEAFF.

The chain's CDR3 is CASSLGGTSGTDTQYF. In nucleotides, the CDR3 is TGTGCCAGCAGCTTAGGAGGGACTAGCGGCACAGATACGCAGTATTTT. The chain uses TRBV7-2 and TRBJ2-3; 10 positions agree with TRBD2. Trimming took 1 base from V and 1 from J; bases not matched to a gene: 2. CDR3 length: 16 amino acids. From germline, CDR1 is SGHTA and CDR2 FQGNSA.

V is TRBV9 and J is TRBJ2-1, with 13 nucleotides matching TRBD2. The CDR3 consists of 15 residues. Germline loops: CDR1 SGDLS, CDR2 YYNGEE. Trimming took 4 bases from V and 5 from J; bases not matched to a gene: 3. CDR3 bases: TGTGCCAGCAGCTGGACTAGCGGGGGTCACAATGAGCAGTTCTTC. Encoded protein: CASSWTSGGHNEQFF.

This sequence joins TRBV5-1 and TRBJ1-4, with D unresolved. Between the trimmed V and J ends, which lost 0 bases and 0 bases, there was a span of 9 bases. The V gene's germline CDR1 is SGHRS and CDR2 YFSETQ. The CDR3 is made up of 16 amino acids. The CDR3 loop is CASSLALSATNEKLFF. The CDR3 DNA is TGCGCCAGCAGCTTGGCCCTTTCTGCAACTAATGAAAAACTGTTTTTT.

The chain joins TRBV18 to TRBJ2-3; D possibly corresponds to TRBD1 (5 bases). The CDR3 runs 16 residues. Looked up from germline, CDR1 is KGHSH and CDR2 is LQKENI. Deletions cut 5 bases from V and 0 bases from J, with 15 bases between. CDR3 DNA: TGTGCCAGCTCAACAAGACAGCGACTTAGCACAGATACGCAGTATTTT. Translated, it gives CASSTRQRLSTDTQYF.

The CDR3, as DNA: TGTGCCAGCAGCTTGGGTGTCGTTCAGTACTTC. Translation gives CASSLGVVQYF. V usage is TRBV5-6 and J usage is TRBJ2-7; no clear D gene. The CDR3 totals 11 residues. Germline V gene data show CDR1 as SGHDT and CDR2 as YYEEEE. V was clipped by 0 bases and J by 10 bases, with 8 bases between them.

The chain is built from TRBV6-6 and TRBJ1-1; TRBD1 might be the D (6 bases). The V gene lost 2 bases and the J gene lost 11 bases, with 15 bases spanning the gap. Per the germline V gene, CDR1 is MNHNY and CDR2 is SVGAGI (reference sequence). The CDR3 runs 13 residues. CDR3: CASSYEEGGDAFF. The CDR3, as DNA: TGTGCCAGCAGTTACGAAGAGGGGGGGGACGCTTTCTTT.